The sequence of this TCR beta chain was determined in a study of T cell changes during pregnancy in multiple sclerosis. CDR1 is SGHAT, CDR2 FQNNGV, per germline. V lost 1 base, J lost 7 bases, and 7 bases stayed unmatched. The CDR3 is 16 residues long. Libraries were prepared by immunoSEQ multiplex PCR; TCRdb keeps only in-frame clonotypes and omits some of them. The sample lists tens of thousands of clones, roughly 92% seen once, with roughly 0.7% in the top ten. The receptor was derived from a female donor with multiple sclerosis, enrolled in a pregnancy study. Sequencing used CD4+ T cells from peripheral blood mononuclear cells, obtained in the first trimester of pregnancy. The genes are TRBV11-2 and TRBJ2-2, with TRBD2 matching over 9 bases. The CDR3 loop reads CASSLGAGGPVGELFF. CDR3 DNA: TGTGCCAGCAGCTTAGGGGCGGGAGGGCCCGTCGGGGAGCTGTTTTTT.